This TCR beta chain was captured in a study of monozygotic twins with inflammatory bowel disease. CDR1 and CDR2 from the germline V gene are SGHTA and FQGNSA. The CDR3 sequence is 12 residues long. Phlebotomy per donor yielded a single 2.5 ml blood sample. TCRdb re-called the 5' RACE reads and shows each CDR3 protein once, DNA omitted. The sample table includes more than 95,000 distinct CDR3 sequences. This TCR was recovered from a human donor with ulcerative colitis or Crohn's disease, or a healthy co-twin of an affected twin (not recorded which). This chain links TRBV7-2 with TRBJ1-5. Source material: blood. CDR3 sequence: CASTKLNQPQHF.